The 11 T cell receptor beta chains given below trace back to one sample, sequenced in a study of blood T cell repertoires in COVID-19 (dated by TCRdb to 2020 to 2021). Library generation was performed with the immunoSEQ multiplex PCR assay. In TCRdb, the immuneACCESS table is reduced to in-frame sequences with V and J assigned. These tables do not hold every clone; where another copy was compared, an unresolved V gene accounts for under half, and the others remain unexplained. Counted in this sample were 280,000 or so clones; about 83% of them appeared once. The ten largest clones capture approximately 10% of the sample. Sequenced: peripheral blood. The receptor source for this set is a woman between 45 and 60 years old who had recovered from COVID-19.

The chain carries TRBV4-1 and TRBJ2-7, with TRBD2 matching over 10 bases. Germline loops: CDR1 MGHRA, CDR2 YSYEKL. The CDR3 runs to 17 residues. The V and J ends lost 1 base and 5 bases, in that order; junction bases with no gene match: 11. In DNA, the CDR3 is TGCGCCAGCAGCCAAGGGTTGGCTAGCGGGAGAGGGAACGAGCAGTACTTC. Its protein product is CASSQGLASGRGNEQYF.

DNA for the CDR3: TGTGCCTGGAGGGGACAGGGGGCTGGAAACATTCAGTACTTC. Translating it yields CAWRGQGAGNIQYF. The chain recombines TRBV30 with TRBJ2-4; 12 nucleotides match TRBD1. The CDR3 is 14 residues long. V was clipped by 3 bases and J by 6 bases; unmatched bases: 3. Looked up from germline, CDR1 is GTSNPN and CDR2 is SVGIG (reference sequence).

This clone was detected a few times. The chain joins TRBV6-5 to TRBJ1-2; a weak D match, TRBD1 (6 bases). V dropped 2 bases and J dropped 4 bases, with 8 bases sitting between them. Germline V gene data show CDR1 as MNHEY and CDR2 as SVGAGI. This CDR3 spans 13 amino acids. The CDR3 is CASSYPQGYGYTF. The CDR3 DNA sequence: TGTGCCAGCAGTTACCCACAGGGCTATGGCTACACCTTC.

This chain joins TRBV4-2 and TRBJ2-7, with TRBD2 identical over 10 bases. The CDR3 sequence is 15 residues long. The J segment lost 4 bases and the V segment lost 1 base, leaving 4 bases of the junction unmatched. The germline gives CDR1 LGHNA, CDR2 YNFKEQ. CDR3 nucleotide sequence: TGTGCCAGCAGCCAAGTTTCTAGCGGGAGTTACGAGCAGTACTTC. Its translation is CASSQVSSGSYEQYF.

This clone was picked up a small number of times. The chain couples TRBV30 to TRBJ2-7; 10 nucleotides agree with TRBD1. CDR3 size: 15 residues. The V and J ends lost 3 bases and 7 bases, in that order; junction bases with no gene match: 12. Looked up from germline, CDR1 is GTSNPN and CDR2 is SVGIG (reference sequence). The DNA of the CDR3 is TGTGCCTGGAGCCCCCGCCGAGACAGGGGGCGGGAGCAGTACTTC. It yields the protein CAWSPRRDRGREQYF.

This sequence joins TRBV28 and TRBJ1-5; unclear D gene. CDR1 MDHEN and CDR2 SYDVKM come from the germline V gene. The V gene lost 7 bases and the J gene lost 6 bases, with 10 bases spanning the gap. The CDR3 is 12 residues long. The CDR3 sequence: CASTGVGQPQHF. The CDR3 DNA reads TGTGCCAGCACCGGGGTGGGTCAGCCCCAGCATTTT.

The J gene is TRBJ2-7, the V gene TRBV5-5; D perhaps matches TRBD1 (6 bases). The germline V gene encodes CDR1 SGHKS and CDR2 YYEKEE (reference sequence). This CDR3 is built from 13 residues. The V end lost 4 bases, the J end lost 3 bases, and 11 bases lay between the germline ends. For the CDR3, the DNA is TGTGCCAGCAGCCGGATGGACAGCTACGAGCAGTACTTC. It is translated as CASSRMDSYEQYF.

The V gene is TRBV5-5, the J gene TRBJ1-5; 7 positions agree with TRBD1. CDR1 is SGHKS and CDR2 is YYEKEE in the germline V gene (reference sequence). The CDR3 is 16 residues long. V lost 2 bases to trimming and J lost 0 bases; unmatched junction nucleotides: 5. The chain's CDR3 is CASSFHGTVSNQPQHF. DNA for the CDR3: TGTGCCAGCAGCTTCCATGGGACAGTTAGCAATCAGCCCCAGCATTTT.

Ten or more counts support this clone. The CDR3, as DNA: TGTGCCAGTAGTATCGGGACAGGGGCCCCTCAGCCCCAGCATTTT. Translated: CASSIGTGAPQPQHF. The chain joins TRBV19 to TRBJ1-5; 10 bases line up with TRBD1. This CDR3 contains 15 residues. The V gene end was trimmed by 3 bases and the J gene end by 6 bases; junction bases not matched to a gene: 5. Germline V lookup: CDR1 LNHDA, CDR2 SQIVND (reference sequence).

This clone came up once. The sample holds other DNA sequences that translate to the same CDR3. This chain uses TRBV30 with TRBJ1-2; D remains unclear. CDR1 is GTSNPN, CDR2 SVGIG, per germline (reference sequence). The CDR3 is 11 residues long. The germline V and J ends were trimmed by 4 bases and 0 bases, with 3 bases remaining between them. CDR3 nucleotide sequence: TGTGCCTGGACCACTAACTATGGCTACACCTTC. This translates into CAWTTNYGYTF. The whole variable domain, remainder taken from reference TRBV30 and TRBJ1-2, is SQTIHQWPATLVQPVGSPLSLECTVEGTSNPNLYWYRQAAGRGLQLLFYSVGIGQISSEVPQNLSASRPQDRQFILSSKKLLLSDSGFYLCAWTTNYGYTFGSGTRLTVV.

This chain uses TRBV28 with TRBJ2-1; 13 bases match TRBD2. Germline V CDR1 and CDR2: MDHEN, SYDVKM. J was trimmed by 1 base and V by 6 bases; bases with no gene match: 9. This CDR3 region has 18 residues. The CDR3 DNA sequence: TGTGCCAGCAGCCCATCTACTAGCGGGAGGGAGTCCTACAATGAGCAGTTCTTC. Translating gives CASSPSTSGRESYNEQFF.